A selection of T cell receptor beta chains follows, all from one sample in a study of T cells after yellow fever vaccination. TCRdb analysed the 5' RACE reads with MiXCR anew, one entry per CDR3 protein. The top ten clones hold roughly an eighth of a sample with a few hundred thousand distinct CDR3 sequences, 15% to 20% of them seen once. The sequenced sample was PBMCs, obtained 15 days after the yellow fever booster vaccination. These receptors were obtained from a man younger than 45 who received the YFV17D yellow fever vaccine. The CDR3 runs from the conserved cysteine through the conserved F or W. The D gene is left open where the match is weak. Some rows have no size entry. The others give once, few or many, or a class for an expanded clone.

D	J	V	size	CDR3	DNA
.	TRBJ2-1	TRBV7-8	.	CASSRGPSSYNEQFF	TGTGCCAGCAGCCGGGGGCCCAGCTCCTACAATGAGCAGTTCTTC
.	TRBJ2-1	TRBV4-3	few	CASSQDSSLGDLNEQFF	TGCGCCAGCAGCCAAGATTCGTCTCTCGGGGACCTCAATGAGCAGTTCTTC
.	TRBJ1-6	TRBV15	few	CATSRDLSSPLHF	TGTGCCACCAGCAGAGATCTATCTTCACCCCTCCACTTT
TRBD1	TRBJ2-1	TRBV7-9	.	CASSSTGGERFYNEQFF	TGTGCCAGCAGCTCGACAGGGGGCGAGAGGTTTTACAATGAGCAGTTCTTC
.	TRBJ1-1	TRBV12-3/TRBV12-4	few	CASSLGGDEAFF	TGTGCCAGCAGTTTGGGCGGAGATGAAGCTTTCTTT
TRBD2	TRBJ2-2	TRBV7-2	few	CASSPLAGLGTGELFF	TGTGCCAGCAGCCCTTTAGCGGGATTAGGCACCGGGGAGCTGTTTTTT
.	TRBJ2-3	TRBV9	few	CASSLGSSRLWDTQYF	TGTGCCAGCAGCCTAGGGTCTAGCCGGCTTTGGGATACGCAGTATTTT
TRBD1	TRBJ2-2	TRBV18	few	CASSWTGNTGELFF	TGTGCCAGCTCGTGGACAGGCAACACCGGGGAGCTGTTTTTT
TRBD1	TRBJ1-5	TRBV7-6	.	CASRWDRANQPQHF	TGTGCCAGCAGATGGGACAGGGCGAATCAGCCCCAGCATTTT
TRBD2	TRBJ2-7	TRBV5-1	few	CASSLVAGVDEQYF	TGCGCCAGCAGCTTGGTCGCGGGGGTCGACGAGCAGTACTTC
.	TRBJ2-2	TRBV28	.	CASSLGRFNTGELFF	TGTGCCAGCAGTTTAGGCAGATTCAACACCGGGGAGCTGTTTTTT
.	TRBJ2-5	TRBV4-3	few	CASSHDLTEGVRGTQYF	TGCGCCAGCAGCCATGACCTCACCGAGGGGGTTCGGGGGACCCAGTACTTC
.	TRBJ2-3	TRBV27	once	CASSWGRKDTQYF	TGTGCCAGCAGTTGGGGCAGAAAAGATACGCAGTATTTT
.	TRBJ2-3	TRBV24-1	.	CATGTPGGDTQYF	TGTGCCACCGGTACCCCCGGCGGAGATACGCAGTATTTT
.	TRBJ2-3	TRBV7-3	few	CASSPRRRDDGDTQYF	TGTGCCAGCAGCCCTAGAAGGAGGGACGACGGAGATACGCAGTATTTT
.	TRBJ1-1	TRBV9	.	CASSVAGASGTEAFF	TGTGCCAGCAGCGTAGCAGGCGCGAGTGGAACTGAAGCTTTCTTT
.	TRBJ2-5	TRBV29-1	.	CSVEPSSETQYF	TGCAGCGTTGAACCGTCATCGGAGACCCAGTACTTC
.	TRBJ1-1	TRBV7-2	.	CASSSRGGAYEAFF	TGTGCCAGCAGCTCGAGGGGGGGGGCCTATGAAGCTTTCTTT
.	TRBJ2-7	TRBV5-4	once	CASTRVGVAASYEQYF	TGTGCCAGCACCCGAGTGGGAGTAGCTGCCTCCTACGAGCAGTACTTC
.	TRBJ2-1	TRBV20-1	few	CSAFLSGNNEQFF	TGCAGTGCCTTCCTTAGCGGAAACAATGAGCAGTTCTTC
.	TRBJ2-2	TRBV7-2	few	CASSLNRAAGELFF	TGTGCCAGCAGCTTAAACAGGGCGGCCGGGGAGCTGTTTTTT
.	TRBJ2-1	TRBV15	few	CATSREVGREQFF	TGTGCCACCAGCAGAGAAGTGGGGCGGGAGCAGTTCTTC
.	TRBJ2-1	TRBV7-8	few	CASSPPQRVPYNEQFF	TGTGCCAGCAGCCCCCCCCAGCGGGTCCCCTACAATGAGCAGTTCTTC
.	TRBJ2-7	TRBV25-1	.	CASSRGRGYEQYF	TGTGCCAGCAGTCGAGGGCGAGGCTACGAGCAGTACTTC
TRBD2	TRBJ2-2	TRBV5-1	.	CASSLLASGSNTGELFF	TGCGCCAGCAGCTTGCTGGCTAGCGGGAGTAACACCGGGGAGCTGTTTTTT
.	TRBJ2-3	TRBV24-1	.	CATSDSQRAGADTQYF	TGTGCCACCAGTGATTCCCAAAGGGCAGGGGCAGATACGCAGTATTTT
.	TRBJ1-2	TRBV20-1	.	CSAGDYSSSLGYTF	TGCAGTGCCGGGGACTATTCCTCCAGTTTAGGCTACACCTTC
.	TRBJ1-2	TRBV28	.	CATRQVNYGYTF	TGTGCCACCCGACAGGTTAACTATGGCTACACCTTC
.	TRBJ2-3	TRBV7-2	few	CASSSLYRETSTDTQYF	TGTGCCAGCAGCTCCTTATACAGGGAGACTAGCACAGATACGCAGTATTTT
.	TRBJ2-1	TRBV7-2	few	CASSTPDRERYNEQFF	TGTGCCAGCAGCACACCCGACAGAGAGAGGTACAATGAGCAGTTCTTC
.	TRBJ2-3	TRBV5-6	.	CASSLWQLSTDTQYF	TGTGCCAGCAGCTTGTGGCAGCTTAGCACAGATACGCAGTATTTT
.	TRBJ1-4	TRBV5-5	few	CASSLGGADEKLFF	TGTGCCAGCAGCTTGGGAGGGGCTGATGAAAAACTGTTTTTT
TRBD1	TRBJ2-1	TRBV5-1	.	CASSRTLTGGNNEQFF	TGCGCCAGCAGCCGGACCCTGACAGGGGGCAACAATGAGCAGTTCTTC
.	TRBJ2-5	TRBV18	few	CASSMGETQYF	TGTGCCAGCTCCATGGGGGAGACCCAGTACTTC
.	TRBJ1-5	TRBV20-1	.	CSARDLWGNQPQHF	TGCAGTGCTAGAGATCTGTGGGGGAATCAGCCCCAGCATTTT
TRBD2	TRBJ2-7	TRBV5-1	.	CASSFGGDTNYEQYF	TGCGCCAGCAGCTTCGGGGGGGACACAAACTACGAGCAGTACTTC
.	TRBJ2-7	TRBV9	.	CASSVGQGNGEQYF	TGTGCCAGCAGCGTAGGGCAGGGGAACGGGGAGCAGTACTTC
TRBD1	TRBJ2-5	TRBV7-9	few	CASSRGTGQETQYF	TGTGCCAGCAGCCGCGGGACAGGCCAAGAGACCCAGTACTTC
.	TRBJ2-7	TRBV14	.	CASSHGVSYEQYF	TGTGCCAGCAGCCATGGTGTATCCTACGAGCAGTACTTC
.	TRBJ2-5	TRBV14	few	CASSRRGAGETQYF	TGTGCCAGCAGCCGGCGAGGGGCAGGGGAGACCCAGTACTTC
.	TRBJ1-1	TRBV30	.	CAWSVVANTEAFF	TGTGCCTGGAGTGTAGTCGCGAACACTGAAGCTTTCTTT
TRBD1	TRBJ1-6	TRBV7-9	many	CASRPGQGDSPLHF	TGTGCCAGCAGACCAGGACAGGGGGATTCACCCCTCCACTTT
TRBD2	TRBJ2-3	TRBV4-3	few	CASTRTSGGTTDTQYF	TGCGCCAGCACCCGGACTAGCGGGGGAACCACAGATACGCAGTATTTT
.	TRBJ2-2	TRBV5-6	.	CASSFTTGRTGELFF	TGTGCCAGCAGCTTCACGACAGGGAGGACCGGGGAGCTGTTTTTT
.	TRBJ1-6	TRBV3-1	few	CASSNSNSPLHF	TGTGCCAGCAGCAACAGTAATTCACCCCTCCACTTT
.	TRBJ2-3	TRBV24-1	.	CATSVGGTTDTQYF	TGTGCCACCAGTGTTGGCGGAACCACAGATACGCAGTATTTT